This is a list of T cell receptor beta chains from one sample in a study of response to subunit inactivated influenza vaccine. TCRdb ran MiXCR on the RT-PCR reads and lists one entry per CDR3 protein. Among 700,000 to 900,000 distinct CDR3 sequences, roughly 20% were seen once, and the ten largest hold 10% to 13%. Sequenced here: PBMCs from blood, sampled less than 6 days after vaccination. Source of these receptors: a man over 45 who received an inactivated influenza vaccine. Both conserved end residues are part of each CDR3. Fields, in order: V gene, clone size, J gene, D gene, CDR3 DNA, CDR3 protein. The D gene is left open where the match is weak. Clone size is not always given. Where it is, it says once, few, many or a class for expanded clones.

V gene: TRBV24-1
clone size: few
J gene: TRBJ1-2
D gene: NA
CDR3 DNA: TGTGCCACCAGGGGGACCGGGTTCATAGGCTACACCTTC
CDR3 protein: CATRGTGFIGYTF

V gene: TRBV7-9
clone size: NA
J gene: TRBJ2-7
D gene: TRBD1
CDR3 DNA: TGTGCCAGCAGCTCCAAACCCGACAGGGAATTTTCCTACGAGCAGTACTTC
CDR3 protein: CASSSKPDREFSYEQYF

V gene: TRBV9
clone size: NA
J gene: TRBJ2-2
D gene: NA
CDR3 DNA: TGTGCCAGCAGCCCCCGACCGCAGGAGGAGCTGTTTTTT
CDR3 protein: CASSPRPQEELFF

V gene: TRBV6-6
clone size: few
J gene: TRBJ2-5
D gene: NA
CDR3 DNA: TGTGCCAGCAGTCCGCGCTTTGGTGAGACCCAGTACTTC
CDR3 protein: CASSPRFGETQYF

V gene: TRBV12-3/TRBV12-4
clone size: many
J gene: TRBJ2-3
D gene: NA
CDR3 DNA: TGTGCCACGAGGGGGTGGACAGCAGATACGCAGTATTTT
CDR3 protein: CATRGWTADTQYF

V gene: TRBV29-1
clone size: NA
J gene: TRBJ2-1
D gene: TRBD2
CDR3 DNA: TGCAGCGTTGAAGACCCGGGACTAGCGGGACCACAGCAGTTCTTC
CDR3 protein: CSVEDPGLAGPQQFF

V gene: TRBV7-2
clone size: NA
J gene: TRBJ1-1
D gene: NA
CDR3 DNA: TGTGCCAGCAGCTTATGGTGGACGGTGGCCATGAACACTGAAGCTTTCTTT
CDR3 protein: CASSLWWTVAMNTEAFF

V gene: TRBV5-1
clone size: many
J gene: TRBJ2-5
D gene: TRBD1
CDR3 DNA: TGCGCCAGCAGCCCGGGACAGGGGAGGGAGACCCAGTACTTC
CDR3 protein: CASSPGQGRETQYF

V gene: TRBV9
clone size: NA
J gene: TRBJ2-6
D gene: NA
CDR3 DNA: TGTGCCAGCAGCGCCCATTCTGGGGCCAACGTCCTGACTTTC
CDR3 protein: CASSAHSGANVLTF

V gene: TRBV21-1
clone size: NA
J gene: TRBJ1-2
D gene: NA
CDR3 DNA: TGTGCCAGCAGCATCCTCGGGACATTCACCTATGGCTACACCTTC
CDR3 protein: CASSILGTFTYGYTF

V gene: TRBV15
clone size: NA
J gene: TRBJ2-3
D gene: NA
CDR3 DNA: TGTGCCACCAGCAGAGGACACAGGGTTCCTGGCACAGATACGCAGTATTTT
CDR3 protein: CATSRGHRVPGTDTQYF

V gene: TRBV29-1
clone size: few
J gene: TRBJ2-5
D gene: NA
CDR3 DNA: TGCAGCGTAACATGGTCCTCAGAGACCCAGTACTTC
CDR3 protein: CSVTWSSETQYF

V gene: TRBV12-3/TRBV12-4
clone size: few
J gene: TRBJ2-2
D gene: TRBD2
CDR3 DNA: TGTGCCAGCAGCCCCCGGCAAGCGGGGGGCGGGACCGGGGAGCTGTTTTTT
CDR3 protein: CASSPRQAGGGTGELFF

V gene: TRBV2
clone size: few
J gene: TRBJ2-2
D gene: NA
CDR3 DNA: TGTGCCAGCAAGGCGGGGTACACCGGGGAGCTGTTTTTT
CDR3 protein: CASKAGYTGELFF

V gene: TRBV11-2
clone size: NA
J gene: TRBJ2-1
D gene: NA
CDR3 DNA: TGTGCCAGCAGTGGTCGGTCAGGGGCGAGGATCTACAATGAGCAGTTCTTC
CDR3 protein: CASSGRSGARIYNEQFF

V gene: TRBV6-2/TRBV6-3
clone size: few
J gene: TRBJ2-3
D gene: TRBD1
CDR3 DNA: TGTGCCAGCAGGACGGGACAGGGACGCACAGATACGCAGTATTTT
CDR3 protein: CASRTGQGRTDTQYF

V gene: TRBV7-9
clone size: few
J gene: TRBJ2-1
D gene: NA
CDR3 DNA: TGTGCCAGCAGCTTAGTAGTAAGATACAATGAGCAGTTCTTC
CDR3 protein: CASSLVVRYNEQFF

V gene: TRBV4-3
clone size: NA
J gene: TRBJ1-2
D gene: NA
CDR3 DNA: TGCGCCAGCAGCCAAGAACCAGGGAACTATGGCTACACCTTC
CDR3 protein: CASSQEPGNYGYTF

V gene: TRBV6-5
clone size: few
J gene: TRBJ1-2
D gene: NA
CDR3 DNA: TGTGCCAGCAGTTATTCAACCGGGTCTTACTATGGCTACACCTTC
CDR3 protein: CASSYSTGSYYGYTF

V gene: TRBV7-3
clone size: NA
J gene: TRBJ2-1
D gene: TRBD2
CDR3 DNA: TGTGACAGCAGCTTAACTAGCGGGACGGTGAATGAGCAGTTCTTC
CDR3 protein: CDSSLTSGTVNEQFF

V gene: TRBV20-1
clone size: NA
J gene: TRBJ2-7
D gene: NA
CDR3 DNA: TGCAGTGCTTACACCCCCTCTCCCTCCGAGCAGTACTTC
CDR3 protein: CSAYTPSPSEQYF

V gene: TRBV20-1
clone size: NA
J gene: TRBJ2-5
D gene: TRBD2
CDR3 DNA: TGCAGTGCTAGCTCGCGGGAGGGCTTCCAAGAGACCCAGTACTTC
CDR3 protein: CSASSREGFQETQYF

V gene: TRBV15
clone size: few
J gene: TRBJ2-6
D gene: NA
CDR3 DNA: TGTGCCACCAGCAGCCTCAGGTCCGGGGCCAACGTCCTGACTTTC
CDR3 protein: CATSSLRSGANVLTF

V gene: TRBV12-3/TRBV12-4
clone size: many
J gene: TRBJ2-4
D gene: NA
CDR3 DNA: TGTGCCAGCAGTCGGCAAGGGTCCAAAAACATTCAGTACTTC
CDR3 protein: CASSRQGSKNIQYF

V gene: TRBV12-3/TRBV12-4
clone size: NA
J gene: TRBJ2-6
D gene: TRBD1
CDR3 DNA: TGTGCCTGCAGCTCGGGACAGGCCTCATGGACTGGGGCCAACGTCCTGACTTTC
CDR3 protein: CACSSGQASWTGANVLTF

V gene: TRBV27
clone size: NA
J gene: TRBJ2-1
D gene: NA
CDR3 DNA: TGTGCCAGCAGTCCCCTTGACAGTTACAATGAGCAGTTCTTC
CDR3 protein: CASSPLDSYNEQFF

V gene: TRBV12-3/TRBV12-4
clone size: NA
J gene: TRBJ2-2
D gene: TRBD2
CDR3 DNA: TGTGCCAGCAAGCCTAGCGGGAGGACCACCGGGGAGCTGTTTTTT
CDR3 protein: CASKPSGRTTGELFF

V gene: TRBV7-9
clone size: NA
J gene: TRBJ2-6
D gene: NA
CDR3 DNA: TGTGCCAGCAGCTTATCCCCTCAAAGCTCTGGGGCCAACGTCCTGACTTTC
CDR3 protein: CASSLSPQSSGANVLTF

V gene: TRBV7-8
clone size: many
J gene: TRBJ2-2
D gene: TRBD1
CDR3 DNA: TGTGCCAGCAGCTCCGGGACAGGAAACACCGGGGAGCTGTTTTTT
CDR3 protein: CASSSGTGNTGELFF

V gene: TRBV5-5
clone size: few
J gene: TRBJ1-2
D gene: TRBD1
CDR3 DNA: TGTGCCAGCAGCCATGATACAGGGGGAGGTCGTGGCTACACCTTC
CDR3 protein: CASSHDTGGGRGYTF

V gene: TRBV7-3
clone size: NA
J gene: TRBJ2-3
D gene: TRBD1
CDR3 DNA: TGTGCCAGCAGCCCCGGGACAGCCCGCCGGTCCTCAGATACGCAGTATTTT
CDR3 protein: CASSPGTARRSSDTQYF

V gene: TRBV4-3
clone size: NA
J gene: TRBJ1-2
D gene: NA
CDR3 DNA: TGCGCCAGCAGCCAGGCCCCCTCAGGGGTTCGCTATGGCTACACCTTC
CDR3 protein: CASSQAPSGVRYGYTF

V gene: TRBV6-2/TRBV6-3
clone size: NA
J gene: TRBJ2-7
D gene: NA
CDR3 DNA: TGTGCCAGCAGTTACTCCGGGACCGCCGGGGAGCAGTACTTC
CDR3 protein: CASSYSGTAGEQYF

V gene: TRBV28
clone size: NA
J gene: TRBJ2-2
D gene: NA
CDR3 DNA: TGTGCCAGCAAGGTCCTCGTAACCGGGGAGCTGTTTTTT
CDR3 protein: CASKVLVTGELFF

V gene: TRBV6-2/TRBV6-3
clone size: NA
J gene: TRBJ2-7
D gene: TRBD1
CDR3 DNA: TGTGCCAGCAGTTACGTGACAGGGGTACTTCGGGAACCGCTTTCATACGAGCAGTACTTC
CDR3 protein: CASSYVTGVLREPLSYEQYF

V gene: TRBV20-1
clone size: NA
J gene: TRBJ2-2
D gene: TRBD2
CDR3 DNA: TGCAGTGCTAGCGACCAGGGACTAACCGGGGAGCTGTTTTTT
CDR3 protein: CSASDQGLTGELFF

V gene: TRBV5-1
clone size: few
J gene: TRBJ2-5
D gene: TRBD1
CDR3 DNA: TGCGCCAGCAGCGAGGGACAGATTATAGAGACCCAGTACTTC
CDR3 protein: CASSEGQIIETQYF

V gene: TRBV12-3/TRBV12-4
clone size: many
J gene: TRBJ2-3
D gene: TRBD1
CDR3 DNA: TGTGCCAGCAGGAAGGGACAGGGTAGCACAGATACGCAGTATTTT
CDR3 protein: CASRKGQGSTDTQYF

V gene: TRBV20-1
clone size: few
J gene: TRBJ2-7
D gene: NA
CDR3 DNA: TGCAGTGCTAGAGATATCGGGGTACCTTCCTACGAGCAGTACTTC
CDR3 protein: CSARDIGVPSYEQYF

V gene: TRBV28
clone size: NA
J gene: TRBJ2-1
D gene: NA
CDR3 DNA: TGTGCCAGCCTTACCGGGACAAGGGGGAATGAGCAGTTCTTC
CDR3 protein: CASLTGTRGNEQFF

V gene: TRBV3-1
clone size: few
J gene: TRBJ2-6
D gene: NA
CDR3 DNA: TGTGCCAGCAGCCAAGTCGCAGGGGCCGGGGCCAACGTCCTGACTTTC
CDR3 protein: CASSQVAGAGANVLTF

V gene: TRBV20-1
clone size: many
J gene: TRBJ2-7
D gene: TRBD2
CDR3 DNA: TGCAGTGCTAGAGGGTCGCGGGAGGGCTCATACGAGCAGTACTTC
CDR3 protein: CSARGSREGSYEQYF

V gene: TRBV5-1
clone size: NA
J gene: TRBJ2-1
D gene: TRBD2
CDR3 DNA: TGCGCCAGCAGCCGAGCTACGACTAGCGGATCCTACAATGAGCAGTTCTTC
CDR3 protein: CASSRATTSGSYNEQFF

V gene: TRBV12-3/TRBV12-4
clone size: many
J gene: TRBJ1-3
D gene: NA
CDR3 DNA: TGTGCCAGCAGTTTAGCTTCTTTGGGAAACACCATATATTTT
CDR3 protein: CASSLASLGNTIYF

V gene: TRBV5-1
clone size: few
J gene: TRBJ2-7
D gene: NA
CDR3 DNA: TGCGCCAGCAGCTTGGACAGGTTCGAGCAGTACTTC
CDR3 protein: CASSLDRFEQYF

V gene: TRBV29-1
clone size: NA
J gene: TRBJ2-2
D gene: NA
CDR3 DNA: TGCAGCGCTGAGCCGACAGACCTAAACACCGGGGAGCTGTTTTTT
CDR3 protein: CSAEPTDLNTGELFF

V gene: TRBV9
clone size: few
J gene: TRBJ2-1
D gene: NA
CDR3 DNA: TGTGCCAGCAGCGTTCGACCCACAGGCCCGCGTGAGCAGTTCTTC
CDR3 protein: CASSVRPTGPREQFF

V gene: TRBV21-1
clone size: NA
J gene: TRBJ1-5
D gene: NA
CDR3 DNA: TGTGCCTCGCTAGGGGAAACCGATAGCAATCAGCCCCAGCATTTT
CDR3 protein: CASLGETDSNQPQHF

V gene: TRBV2
clone size: NA
J gene: TRBJ1-6
D gene: NA
CDR3 DNA: TGTGCCAGCAGTGAAGAGCTAGGGCTGGGCAATTCACCCCTCCACTTT
CDR3 protein: CASSEELGLGNSPLHF

V gene: TRBV12-3/TRBV12-4
clone size: NA
J gene: TRBJ1-2
D gene: NA
CDR3 DNA: TGTGCCAGCAGTTTAGCGGGTGGGGTCCTCTATGGCTACACCTTC
CDR3 protein: CASSLAGGVLYGYTF

V gene: TRBV12-3/TRBV12-4
clone size: NA
J gene: TRBJ2-2
D gene: NA
CDR3 DNA: TGTGCCAGCAGCCCTCGGGGGACCGGGATCGGGGAGCTGTTTTTT
CDR3 protein: CASSPRGTGIGELFF

V gene: TRBV7-9
clone size: few
J gene: TRBJ2-5
D gene: NA
CDR3 DNA: TGTGCCAGCAGCTTGACCTTCGACAGCCAAGAGACCCAGTACTTC
CDR3 protein: CASSLTFDSQETQYF

V gene: TRBV15
clone size: NA
J gene: TRBJ2-5
D gene: TRBD2
CDR3 DNA: TGTGCCACCAGCAGAGTTCGCCTAGCGGGCGCCTCAGGGACCCAGTACTTC
CDR3 protein: CATSRVRLAGASGTQYF

V gene: TRBV9
clone size: NA
J gene: TRBJ2-7
D gene: NA
CDR3 DNA: TGTGCCAGCAGCCGTGACCCATCAAGGTCCTACGAGCAGTACTTC
CDR3 protein: CASSRDPSRSYEQYF

V gene: TRBV9
clone size: NA
J gene: TRBJ2-7
D gene: NA
CDR3 DNA: TGTGCCAGCAGCGTAGGGGATAGCGGCCCCTACGAGCAGTACTTC
CDR3 protein: CASSVGDSGPYEQYF

V gene: TRBV24-1
clone size: NA
J gene: TRBJ2-3
D gene: TRBD1
CDR3 DNA: TGTGCCACCAGTGGGGACAGTTACACAGATACGCAGTATTTT
CDR3 protein: CATSGDSYTDTQYF

V gene: TRBV9
clone size: few
J gene: TRBJ2-1
D gene: NA
CDR3 DNA: TGTGCCAGCAGCGTAGGACAGGTGTCCTACAATGAGCAGTTCTTC
CDR3 protein: CASSVGQVSYNEQFF

V gene: TRBV4-3
clone size: NA
J gene: TRBJ2-7
D gene: NA
CDR3 DNA: TGCGCCAGCAGCCAAGAGTACCAGGCCCCCTACGAGCAGTACTTC
CDR3 protein: CASSQEYQAPYEQYF